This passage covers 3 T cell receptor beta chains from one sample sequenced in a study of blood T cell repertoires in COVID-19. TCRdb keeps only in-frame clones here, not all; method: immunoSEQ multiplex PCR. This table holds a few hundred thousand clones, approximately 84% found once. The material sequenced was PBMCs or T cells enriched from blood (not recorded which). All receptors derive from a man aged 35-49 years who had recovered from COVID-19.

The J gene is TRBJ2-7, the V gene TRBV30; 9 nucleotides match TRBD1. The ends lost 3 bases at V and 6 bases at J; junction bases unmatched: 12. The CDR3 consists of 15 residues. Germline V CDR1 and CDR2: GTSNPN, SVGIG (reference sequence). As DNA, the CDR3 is TGTGCCTGGAGAGTTCCCGGGACAGGGCCGGCCGAGCAGTACTTC. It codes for CAWRVPGTGPAEQYF.

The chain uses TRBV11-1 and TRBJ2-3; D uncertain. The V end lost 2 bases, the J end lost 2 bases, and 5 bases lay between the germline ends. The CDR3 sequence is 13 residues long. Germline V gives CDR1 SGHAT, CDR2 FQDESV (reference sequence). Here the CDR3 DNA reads TGTGCCAGCAGCTTACCCGTCACAGATACGCAGTATTTT. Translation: CASSLPVTDTQYF.

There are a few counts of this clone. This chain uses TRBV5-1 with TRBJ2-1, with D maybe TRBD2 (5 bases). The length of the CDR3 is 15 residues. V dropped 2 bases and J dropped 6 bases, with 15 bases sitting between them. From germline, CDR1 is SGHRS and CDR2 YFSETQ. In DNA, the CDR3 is TGCGCCAGCAGCTTTGGAACGGACGCGGGCAATGAGCAGTTCTTC. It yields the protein CASSFGTDAGNEQFF.